The clone carrying this T cell receptor beta chain appeared a few times. Its specificity is unknown. The CDR3 consists of 12 residues. CDR1 and CDR2 from the germline V gene are SEHNR and FQNEAQ (reference sequence). V shed 1 base and J shed 7 bases, with 8 bases lying between them. The protocol was immunoSEQ multiplex PCR, while the TCRdb copy is restricted to in-frame clones and leaves out a portion. The data hold 300,000 to 400,000 clones, with 87% observed a single time. This entry belongs to a study of shared clonotypes between healthy human individuals. Points from the study as a whole: Among the subsets, naive ones generally showed larger estimated richness than memory ones.

The receptor was derived from a man in his late teens or twenties in good health. This chain uses TRBV7-9 with TRBJ2-7; D is ambiguous. The specimen sequenced was memory CD8+ T cells sorted from blood. Subset meaning: CD45RO+ cells pooled with CCR7-negative TemRA cells. The CDR3 DNA sequence: TGTGCCAGCAGCTTAGAGAGACAAGAGCAGTACTTC. Protein product: CASSLERQEQYF.